The clone carrying this TCR beta chain has just one count. One end of the junction varies from germline; a read error may be responsible. This specimen belongs to a study of blood T cell repertoires in COVID-19. Whole-study context: Nucleic acid was either cDNA or gDNA, and it came from T cells, B-cell-depleted T cells, or PBMCs.

Original processing notes: Amplification of reference gene primers provided the estimated nucleated cell counts. This table comes from immunoSEQ multiplex PCR, and its TCRdb copy is limited to in-frame clones, with some not included. V, J and clone size are those of that table, while D and trimming were read from the DNA. Found here are some 280,000 clones, approximately 91% of them singletons; the top ten hold less than 1%. The origin of this receptor is a woman in her thirties or forties who had recovered from COVID-19. Sequenced input: peripheral blood.

CDR3 sequence reads: CASSRRQGRETQYF. The CDR3 DNA sequence: TGTGCTAGCAGTCGAAGACAGGGAAGAGAGACCCAGTACTTC. This rearrangement joins TRBV7-7 to TRBJ2-5; 7 bases map to TRBD1. The CDR3 is 14 amino acids. CDR1 SSHAT and CDR2 FNYEAQ come from the germline V gene (reference sequence).